This TCR beta chain was identified in a study of read filtering for tumor transcriptome and immune sequencing. Study as a whole: The cohort had roughly 16 men and approximately 15 women aged about 47 to 90, mean about 70 years.

Molecular barcoded adaptors covering alpha/delta and beta/gamma chains were used on approximately 400 ng RNA. Via MiXCR, TCRdb re-called the reads, giving one row per CDR3 protein. In the table there are some 30,000 distinct CDR3 sequences, about 18% of which are singletons. In this sample, this clonotype turned up many times. V was pared by 4 bases and J by 0 bases, with 7 bases between. The CDR3 covers 13 residues. Sequenced input: a population of CD138-negative cells sorted from bone marrow. The clonotype originates from a donor at least 40 years old with multiple myeloma. This chain joins TRBV12-3 or TRBV12-4 and TRBJ2-7; D is tentatively TRBD1 or TRBD2 (5 bases each). The CDR3 DNA reads TGTGCCAGCAGTTGGGGGAGCTCCTACGAGCAGTACTTC. Encoded protein: CASSWGSSYEQYF.